These T cell receptor beta chains were read from a single sample in a study of technical replicates of blood from several donors. The repertoire was sequenced with immunoSEQ multiplex PCR; TCRdb's copy has only in-frame clones and lacks some. The sample yields 65,000 to 85,000 clones, around 94% seen once. The sample consisted of T cells isolated from PBMCs. The source of these receptors is a human donor in good health. The CDR3 runs from the conserved cysteine through the conserved F or W. Each record gives: clone size, D gene, V gene, J gene, CDR3 DNA, CDR3 protein. A D gene is named only where the DNA matches it firmly. Only some rows state a clone size, as once, few, many or a class for expanded clones.

clone size: -
D gene: -
V gene: TRBV21-1
J gene: TRBJ2-7
CDR3 DNA: TGTGCCAGCAGCAAGGACAGACCTTACGAGCAGTACTTC
CDR3 protein: CASSKDRPYEQYF

clone size: -
D gene: -
V gene: TRBV30
J gene: TRBJ1-2
CDR3 DNA: TGTGCCTGGAGCCTTAGAAACTATGGCTACACCTTC
CDR3 protein: CAWSLRNYGYTF

clone size: once
D gene: TRBD1
V gene: TRBV27
J gene: TRBJ2-5
CDR3 DNA: TGCGGGACAGTCTTTGGAGAGACCCAGTACTTC
CDR3 protein: CGTVFGETQYF

clone size: once
D gene: -
V gene: TRBV6-6
J gene: TRBJ2-5
CDR3 DNA: TGTGCCAGCAGTTTCGACTTATTAGAGACCCAGTACTTC
CDR3 protein: CASSFDLLETQYF

clone size: -
D gene: TRBD2
V gene: TRBV4-2
J gene: TRBJ2-1
CDR3 DNA: TGTGCCAGCAGCCTAAGGACTAGCGGGAACAATGAGCAGTTCTTC
CDR3 protein: CASSLRTSGNNEQFF

clone size: -
D gene: TRBD1
V gene: TRBV2
J gene: TRBJ1-4
CDR3 DNA: TGTGCCGATCAACCGGGACAGGGAAACGAAAAACTGTTTTTT
CDR3 protein: CADQPGQGNEKLFF

clone size: -
D gene: TRBD1
V gene: TRBV15
J gene: TRBJ2-3
CDR3 DNA: TGTGCCACCAGCGCTCAAAGTCCGGGACAGGGGGATACGCAGTATTTT
CDR3 protein: CATSAQSPGQGDTQYF

clone size: -
D gene: -
V gene: TRBV27
J gene: TRBJ1-4
CDR3 DNA: TGTGCCAGCAGTTCGCAGGGTGCAACTAATGAAAAACTGTTTTTT
CDR3 protein: CASSSQGATNEKLFF

clone size: -
D gene: -
V gene: TRBV28
J gene: TRBJ2-7
CDR3 DNA: TGTGCCAGCACCTATTTGGCGGGGTCCTACGAGCAGTACTTC
CDR3 protein: CASTYLAGSYEQYF

clone size: -
D gene: TRBD1
V gene: TRBV18
J gene: TRBJ1-1
CDR3 DNA: TGTGCCAGCTCCTACAGGGGGAACACTGAAGCTTTCTTT
CDR3 protein: CASSYRGNTEAFF

clone size: -
D gene: TRBD2
V gene: TRBV9
J gene: TRBJ2-1
CDR3 DNA: TGTGCCAGCAGCCCGGAACCTAGCGGGGCTTACAATGAGCAGTTCTTC
CDR3 protein: CASSPEPSGAYNEQFF

clone size: -
D gene: -
V gene: TRBV11-2
J gene: TRBJ2-1
CDR3 DNA: TGTGCCAGCAGGTTAGCCCCAGGGTCCTACAATGAGCAGTTCTTC
CDR3 protein: CASRLAPGSYNEQFF

clone size: -
D gene: TRBD1
V gene: TRBV2
J gene: TRBJ2-1
CDR3 DNA: TGTGCCAGCAGTGGGACAGGGGACAATGAGCAGTTCTTC
CDR3 protein: CASSGTGDNEQFF

clone size: few
D gene: TRBD1
V gene: TRBV30
J gene: TRBJ1-5
CDR3 DNA: TGTGCCTGCCAGGGACAGGGCAATCAGCCCCAGCATTTT
CDR3 protein: CACQGQGNQPQHF

clone size: -
D gene: -
V gene: TRBV9
J gene: TRBJ1-4
CDR3 DNA: TGTGCCAGCATCCCCCTCCGCTCCAGGACTCCTGCAACTAATGAAAAACTGTTTTTT
CDR3 protein: CASIPLRSRTPATNEKLFF

clone size: -
D gene: TRBD2
V gene: TRBV5-1
J gene: TRBJ2-1
CDR3 DNA: TGCGCCAGCAGCCAGGGAGTGGCGGGAGGGGGGGTATACAATGAGCAGTTCTTC
CDR3 protein: CASSQGVAGGGVYNEQFF

clone size: -
D gene: -
V gene: TRBV4-3
J gene: TRBJ1-1
CDR3 DNA: TGCGCCAGCAGCCAAGAAGACCCGGGGAACACTGAAGCTTTCTTT
CDR3 protein: CASSQEDPGNTEAFF

clone size: -
D gene: -
V gene: TRBV6-5
J gene: TRBJ1-1
CDR3 DNA: TGTGCCAGCAGGACATTAGATTTAGCTTTCTTT
CDR3 protein: CASRTLDLAFF

clone size: -
D gene: -
V gene: TRBV7-2
J gene: TRBJ2-2
CDR3 DNA: TGTGCCAGCAGCTTATTCGGGACGAACACCGGGGAGCTGTTTTTT
CDR3 protein: CASSLFGTNTGELFF

clone size: once
D gene: -
V gene: TRBV10-1
J gene: TRBJ2-2
CDR3 DNA: TGCGCCAGCAGTGACCTTGGCCCTTACGCCGGGGAGCTGTTTTTT
CDR3 protein: CASSDLGPYAGELFF

clone size: -
D gene: -
V gene: TRBV4-2
J gene: TRBJ2-2
CDR3 DNA: TGTGCCAGCAGCCAAGAGTCCACTACCGGGGAGCTGTTTTTT
CDR3 protein: CASSQESTTGELFF

clone size: once
D gene: -
V gene: TRBV7-2
J gene: TRBJ2-2
CDR3 DNA: TGTGCCAGCAGCTTATCAGGGGTCCCCACCGGGGAGCTGTTTTTT
CDR3 protein: CASSLSGVPTGELFF

clone size: -
D gene: -
V gene: TRBV25-1
J gene: TRBJ2-7
CDR3 DNA: TGTGCCAGCAGTGAATTGGGCGCATCCTACGAGCAGTACTTC
CDR3 protein: CASSELGASYEQYF

clone size: -
D gene: -
V gene: TRBV4-1
J gene: TRBJ2-3
CDR3 DNA: TGCGCCAGCAGCCAAGTGGACCTAGCGTACGATCACGGAGATACGCAGTATTTT
CDR3 protein: CASSQVDLAYDHGDTQYF

clone size: once
D gene: -
V gene: TRBV5-1
J gene: TRBJ2-1
CDR3 DNA: TGCGCCAGCAGCTTATTTGAGGGTAATTGGAATGAGCAGTTCTTC
CDR3 protein: CASSLFEGNWNEQFF

clone size: -
D gene: TRBD1
V gene: TRBV7-9
J gene: TRBJ2-3
CDR3 DNA: TGTGCCAGCAGCTTAGGGGACAGCCACACAGATACGCAGTATTTT
CDR3 protein: CASSLGDSHTDTQYF

clone size: -
D gene: TRBD2
V gene: TRBV7-3
J gene: TRBJ2-1
CDR3 DNA: TGTGCCAGCAGAAAACGGCTAGCGGGACCAGGAAACTGGAATGAGCAGTTCTTC
CDR3 protein: CASRKRLAGPGNWNEQFF

clone size: -
D gene: TRBD1
V gene: TRBV19
J gene: TRBJ2-7
CDR3 DNA: TGTGCCAGTAGCCGACAGGGGACCTACGAGCAGTACTTC
CDR3 protein: CASSRQGTYEQYF

clone size: -
D gene: -
V gene: TRBV5-1
J gene: TRBJ2-7
CDR3 DNA: TGCGCCAGCAGCTTGCAGACTAGTTTTAACTACGAGCAGTACTTC
CDR3 protein: CASSLQTSFNYEQYF

clone size: -
D gene: TRBD2
V gene: TRBV28
J gene: TRBJ2-5
CDR3 DNA: TGTGCCAGCAGTCCCCCTGAGGGAGGGCTCCCAGAGACCCAGTACTTC
CDR3 protein: CASSPPEGGLPETQYF

clone size: once
D gene: -
V gene: TRBV2
J gene: TRBJ1-1
CDR3 DNA: TGTGCCAGCAGTTCACTCACTGAAGCTTTCTTT
CDR3 protein: CASSSLTEAFF